This T cell receptor (beta chain) derives from a study of T cell responses to AZD1222 COVID-19 vaccine (dated by TCRdb to the early 2020s). About the full investigation: TCR sequencing was performed for roughly 240 trial participants, of whom roughly 200 were given two doses of AZD1222 and some 25 were given two doses of MenACWY control vaccine. Trial participants were enrolled into age subgroups of 18-55, 56-69 and 70-plus years, which contained about 150, 27 and 61 TCR-sequenced participants, respectively.

V and J lose 6 bases and 3 bases, and a span of 11 bases separates them. From the cysteine through the phenylalanine, the CDR3 covers 13 amino acids. Just CDR3 DNA is preserved here, 39 bases in frame from base 1. CDR1 and CDR2, per the germline V gene, are MNHEY and SVGAGI. General conclusions and limits of the study: Epitopes outside the regions mutated in the B.1.351 and B.1.1.7 variants were reportedly recognized by nearly half of the unique spike-specific TCRs. Spike-specific TCR breadth and depth rose significantly after two AZD1222 doses compared with day 0 and with MenACWY recipients. No day 14 peak-response samples were available, so repertoires were characterized only after the peak T cell response. Only a handful of AZD1222 recipients were SARS-CoV-2 seropositive at baseline, limiting conclusions about previously exposed vaccinees. Participants were mostly white British and included more females than males, and it was suggested by the authors that clonal diversity may have been underestimated. The 56-69-year group was small, and its depth increase did not reach significance, likely because of low power. The whole spike protein was spanned by vaccine-associated CD4 TCRs, and dominant responses were seen in regions 160-218 and 743-854.

The CDR3 regions of human TCRbeta chains were analyzed by immunosequencing. The original methods were these. TCRs in the repertoires were compared against a reference library of SARS-CoV-2-specific TCRs that had been generated with the MIRA antigen-specificity platform. Breadth was defined as the fraction of unique TCRs that were SARS-CoV-2-associated, and depth was defined as the fraction of total T cells that were SARS-CoV-2-associated. Each spike-specific TCR was assigned to its reactive spike region and to a CD4 or CD8 class using the MIRA data. Log10-transformed breadth and depth values were compared by one-way ANOVA with Sidak's multiple comparisons tests. TCRdb took over this immuneACCESS table, retaining in-frame rearrangements with V and J assigned. Such tables are incomplete; in checked studies, under half of the missing clones stem from an unresolved V gene, and the remainder is unexplained. Clone size and the V and J calls come from that table; the DNA yielded D and trimming. The sample table lists tens of thousands of clones, roughly 75% of them with a count of one. Clones ranked in the top ten supply less than 50% of the sample.

The time point label corresponds to: about 28 days (+/-7) after the second vaccine dose. AZD1222 recipients whose second dose came at about 4 weeks and those whose second dose came at about 12 weeks were combined into one group, since spike-specific TCR depth and breadth did not differ between the two schedules. The vaccinee samples were drawn from two UK trials, COV001 and COV002, one of which was a single-blind randomized controlled phase 2/3 trial testing AZD1222 (ChAdOx1 nCoV-19) in healthy adults. For TCRbeta chain sequencing, PBMC samples from trial participants were taken at day 0 and at day 28 after the second dose. The table lists this clone with a few counts. What this receptor recognizes is not known. The input lacks base qualities; no much larger clone sits a single base away.

Source: peripheral blood, taken 28 days after the second AZD1222 dose. In this chain, TRBV6-5 is recombined with TRBJ1-1, with the D gene call left open. This sequence originates from an adult who received the AZD1222 COVID-19 vaccine. The CDR3 region reads CASSPAGDTEAFF. The nucleotides read TGTGCCAGCAGCCCCGCCGGGGACACTGAAGCTTTCTTT.